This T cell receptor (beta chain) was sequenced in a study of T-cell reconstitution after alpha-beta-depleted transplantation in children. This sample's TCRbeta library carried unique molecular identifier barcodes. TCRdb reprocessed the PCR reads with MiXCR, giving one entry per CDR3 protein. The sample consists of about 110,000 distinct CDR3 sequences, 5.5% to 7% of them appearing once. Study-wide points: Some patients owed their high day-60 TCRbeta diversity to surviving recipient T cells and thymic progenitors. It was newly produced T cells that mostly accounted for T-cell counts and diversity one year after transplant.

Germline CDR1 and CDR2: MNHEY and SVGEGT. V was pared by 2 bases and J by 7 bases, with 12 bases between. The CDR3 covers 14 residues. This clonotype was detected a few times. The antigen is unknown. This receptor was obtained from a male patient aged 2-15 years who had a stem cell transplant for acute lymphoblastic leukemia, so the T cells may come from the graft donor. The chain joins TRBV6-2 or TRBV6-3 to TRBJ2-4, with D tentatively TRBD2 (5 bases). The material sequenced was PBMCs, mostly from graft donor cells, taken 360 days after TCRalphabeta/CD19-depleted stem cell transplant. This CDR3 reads CASSYGQRANIQYF. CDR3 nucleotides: TGTGCCAGCAGTTACGGGCAGAGGGCTAACATTCAGTACTTC.